This T cell receptor beta chain was identified in a study of tumor and adjacent non-tumor tissue in lung cancer. Germline V lookup: CDR1 DFQATT, CDR2 SNEGSKA (reference sequence). There are 15 residues in the CDR3. Trimming shortened V by 0 bases and J by 5 bases, and 11 bases separated the two germline ends. TCRbeta libraries were built with three rounds of nested PCR, modified from ARM-PCR. One entry per CDR3 protein, called by TCRdb with MiXCR from the multiplex PCR reads. Among more than 75,000 distinct CDR3 sequences listed, 80% were seen once. Findings and caveats of the study: Compared with tumor, normal lung showed significantly lower TCR diversity.

On this clonotype: Its antigen is unidentified.

The template was RNA from unsorted bulk tissue. The rearrangement links TRBV20-1 to TRBJ1-6, with a weak D call TRBD1 (5 bases). The specimen sequenced was lung tumor tissue. The clonotype was recovered from a woman aged 45-59 years with non-small cell lung cancer. This CDR3 is CSARDPGHDNSPLHF. The CDR3 DNA is TGCAGTGCTAGAGACCCCGGACACGATAATTCACCCCTCCACTTT.